This T cell receptor beta chain originates from a study of control samples from healthy donors and cancer patients. From germline, CDR1 is MGHRA and CDR2 YSYEKL. The trim removed 5 bases at V and 3 bases at J, leaving 13 bases unmatched. The CDR3 is made up of 17 amino acids. Clones were sequenced by immunoSEQ multiplex PCR, and TCRdb holds only the in-frame ones, with some missing. The data show over 100,000 clones, with over 85% seen just once and 4.5% to 7% held by the top ten. The sample comprised blood. This receptor was identified in a man younger than 35 in good health. The genes are TRBV4-1 and TRBJ2-7; TRBD1 aligns across 10 bases. This chain's CDR3 is CASSGAPRGQGFYEQYF. DNA of the CDR3: TGCGCCAGCAGCGGAGCCCCCCGGGGACAGGGGTTCTACGAGCAGTACTTC.